One sample yielded the 24 T cell receptor beta chains listed below, sequenced in a study of identical twins. Each CDR3 protein gets one entry after TCRdb re-called the 5' RACE reads with MiXCR. In the table there are approximately 190,000 distinct CDR3 sequences, around a sixth of which are singletons. These same records also appear under a second study, on T cells expressing NK-cell markers.

The sequenced material came from CD8+ T cells sorted from blood. The receptor source for this set is a woman between 18 and 29 years old in good health.

The chain uses TRBV20-1 and TRBJ1-6; tentative D call: TRBD1 (5 bases). V was pared by 5 bases and J by 8 bases, with 10 bases between. CDR1 is DFQATT and CDR2 is SNEGSKA in the germline V gene (reference sequence). The CDR3 has 12 residues. The CDR3, as DNA: TGCAGTGCTGCGGAGGGGTATTCACCCCTCCACTTT. This encodes CSAAEGYSPLHF.

Regarding this clonotype: The junction and the germline gene differ at one end; a read error may be behind it. The rearrangement uses TRBV5-1 and TRBJ2-7; D is ambiguous. Per germline, CDR1 SGHRS and CDR2 YFSETQ. The CDR3 loop spans 11 amino acids. The CDR3 reads CASTLNYEQYF. The CDR3 DNA reads as TGCGCCAGCACCTTGAACTACGAGCAGTACTTC.

This clonotype was seen only a few times. The chain recombines TRBV12-3 or TRBV12-4 with TRBJ2-5; D might be TRBD2 (5 bases). The V end lost 6 bases, the J end lost 2 bases, and 16 bases lay between the germline ends. The CDR3 has 15 residues. CDR3 sequence reads: CASSRDWTDQETQYF. The CDR3 nucleotides are TGTGCCAGCAGCAGAGATTGGACTGATCAAGAGACCCAGTACTTC.

This clonotype was found many times. The gene calls are TRBV25-1 and TRBJ1-1, with a weak D call TRBD1 (6 bases). Germline loops: CDR1 MGHDK, CDR2 SYGVNS. V lost 8 bases, J lost 7 bases, and 17 bases lay in between. The CDR3 loop spans 13 amino acids. The CDR3 protein is CASSRAGEIEAFF. CDR3 DNA: TGTGCCAGCTCACGGGCAGGGGAGATTGAAGCTTTCTTT.

At least ten counts were recorded for this clonotype. This rearrangement joins TRBV12-3 or TRBV12-4 to TRBJ1-1; D is ambiguous. The CDR3 contains 13 residues. Trimming stripped 6 bases from V and 8 bases from J, with 16 bases between. DNA for the CDR3: TGTGCCAGCAGCGAAAGTGGCCCTGACGAAGCTTTCTTT. It translates to CASSESGPDEAFF.

The chain links TRBV7-9 to TRBJ1-3; D gene unclear. CDR3 length: 14 amino acids. Germline V gives CDR1 SEHNR, CDR2 FQNEAQ (reference sequence). Trimming took 5 bases from V and 8 from J, leaving 16 bases between them. Written as DNA, the CDR3 is TGTGCCAGCAGCACCCCTGGGCTAGCTGACACCATATATTTT. This translates into CASSTPGLADTIYF.

This clonotype has a handful of counts. The V call is TRBV5-1, the J call TRBJ2-2; 7 bases fit TRBD1. The CDR3 has 15 amino acids. Germline lookup yields CDR1 SGHRS and CDR2 YFSETQ. J gave up 4 bases and V 3 bases, and 6 bases lay outside the gene matches. The CDR3 region is CASSYGTVSTGELFF. The CDR3 nucleotides read TGCGCCAGCAGCTACGGGACAGTAAGCACCGGGGAGCTGTTTTTT. The full variable domain, completed using reference TRBV5-1 and TRBJ2-2, is KAGVTQTPRYLIKTRGQQVTLSCSPISGHRSVSWYQQTPGQGLQFLFEYFSETQRNKGNFPGRFSGRQFSNSRSEMNVSTLELGDSALYLCASSYGTVSTGELFFGEGSRLTVL.

This clonotype was seen a few times. J is TRBJ2-1 and V is TRBV30; D remains unclear. Trimming cost V 4 bases and J 8 bases, with 18 bases left between them. CDR3 length equals 14 residues. The germline CDR1 and CDR2 sequences are GTSNPN and SVGIG (reference sequence). The CDR3 loop reads CAWNLQTPADEQFF. Written as DNA, the CDR3 is TGTGCCTGGAACCTGCAGACTCCGGCAGATGAGCAGTTCTTC.

This clonotype came up a few times. The chain uses TRBV27 and TRBJ2-6, with D possibly being TRBD1 (5 bases). The V gene lost 6 bases and the J gene lost 0 bases, with 15 bases spanning the gap. The V gene's germline CDR1 is MNHEY and CDR2 SMNVEV (reference sequence). This CDR3 spans 17 amino acids. The CDR3 DNA reads TGTGCCAGCAGCCCCATCCGGACACACTCTGGGGCCAACGTCCTGACTTTC. As protein: CASSPIRTHSGANVLTF. The full variable domain, its missing parts supplied by reference TRBV27 and TRBJ2-6, is EAQVTQNPRYLITVTGKKLTVTCSQNMNHEYMSWYRQDPGLGLRQIYYSMNVEVTDKGDVPEGYKVSRKEKRNFPLILESPSPNQTSLYFCASSPIRTHSGANVLTFGAGSRLTVL.

In its sample, this clonotype was seen a few times. This chain uses TRBV7-2 with TRBJ2-7, with D hard to call. Deletions cut 5 bases from V and 1 base from J, with 12 bases between. The germline gives CDR1 SGHTA, CDR2 FQGNSA. The CDR3 loop spans 14 amino acids. The CDR3 loop is CASSMTYGSYEQYF. CDR3 coding DNA: TGTGCCAGCAGCATGACTTACGGATCCTACGAGCAGTACTTC.

J is TRBJ2-2 and V is TRBV9; D could derive from TRBD1 or TRBD2 (5 bases each). Between the trimmed V and J ends, which lost 6 bases and 4 bases, there was a span of 10 bases. The germline V gene encodes CDR1 SGDLS and CDR2 YYNGEE. CDR3 length: 13 residues. CDR3 in amino acids: CASNAGGTGELFF. The DNA of the CDR3 is TGTGCCAGCAACGCTGGGGGCACCGGGGAGCTGTTTTTT.

This clonotype showed up many times. This sequence joins TRBV10-3 and TRBJ2-2; TRBD2 agrees at 10 bases. The germline V gene has CDR1 ENHRY and CDR2 SYGVKD. CDR3 length: 16 residues. Trimming at V came to 3 bases and at J to 7 bases, leaving 8 bases not matched to a gene. The CDR3 coding sequence is TGTGCCATCAGTGAAGGAGCGGGAGGGCCCATCGGGGAGCTGTTTTTT. Translation: CAISEGAGGPIGELFF.

This clonotype has a handful of counts. In DNA form, the CDR3 reads TGTGCCAGCAGCCCCAGCGGGAGGGCCGAAGAGACCCAGTACTTC. It is translated as CASSPSGRAEETQYF. The chain links TRBV7-7 to TRBJ2-5; 10 positions agree with TRBD2. This CDR3 comprises 15 residues. V shed 5 bases and J 3 bases; nucleotides not matched to a gene: 6. In germline, CDR1 is SSHAT, CDR2 FNYEAQ (reference sequence).

The chain recombines TRBV6-2 or TRBV6-3 with TRBJ2-1, with a weak D call TRBD1 (5 bases). CDR3 length: 14 residues. With 8 bases removed from V and 4 bases from J, the gap between germline ends came to 15 bases. Germline V CDR1 and CDR2: MNHEY, SVGEGT. CDR3 sequence (DNA): TGTGCCAGCGGACACTACGGGCTATACAATGAGCAGTTCTTC. This gives the protein CASGHYGLYNEQFF.

J is TRBJ2-5 and V is TRBV4-2; a possible D gene is TRBD2 (5 bases). Trimming stripped 4 bases from V and 1 base from J, with 16 bases between. The CDR3 contains 16 residues. Germline V lookup: CDR1 LGHNA, CDR2 YNFKEQ. The CDR3 region is CASSLRTEGSQETQYF. Written as DNA, the CDR3 is TGTGCCAGCAGCCTACGTACCGAGGGATCCCAAGAGACCCAGTACTTC.

This sequence joins TRBV29-1 and TRBJ2-2; possibly TRBD1 or TRBD2 for D (5 bases each). The germline V and J ends were trimmed by 7 bases and 5 bases, with 14 bases remaining between them. The germline CDR1 and CDR2 sequences are SQVTM and ANQGSEA. The CDR3 contains 13 residues. CDR3 coding DNA: TGCAGCGGGGGGTATAGTGGAACCGGGGAGCTGTTTTTT. It encodes CSGGYSGTGELFF.

This clonotype was seen a handful of times. This chain joins TRBV9 and TRBJ2-3, with 7 nucleotides matching TRBD1. The CDR3 has 14 residues. The trim removed 3 bases at V and 2 bases at J, leaving 3 bases unmatched. CDR1 and CDR2 from the germline V gene are SGDLS and YYNGEE. DNA of the CDR3: TGTGCCAGCAGCGGGGGACAGAACACAGATACGCAGTATTTT. Its protein product is CASSGGQNTDTQYF. The variable domain in full, completed from reference TRBV9 and TRBJ2-3, reads DSGVTQTPKHLITATGQRVTLRCSPRSGDLSVYWYQQSLDQGLQFLIQYYNGEERAKGNILERFSAQQFPDLHSELNLSSLELGDSALYFCASSGGQNTDTQYFGPGTRLTVL.

This clonotype was observed a few times. V and J are TRBV10-3 and TRBJ2-7; 7 bases agree with TRBD2. Germline loops: CDR1 ENHRY, CDR2 SYGVKD. The CDR3 runs to 16 residues. V was clipped by 3 bases and J by 4 bases; unmatched bases: 12. The CDR3 reads CAISDPLASSGYEQYF. Written as DNA, the CDR3 is TGTGCCATCAGTGATCCACTAGCGTCCTCTGGGTACGAGCAGTACTTC.

This clonotype was picked up a small number of times. The gene calls are TRBV5-5 and TRBJ2-7; D gene unclear. Trimming took 0 bases from V and 2 from J, leaving 6 bases between them. Per the germline V gene, CDR1 is SGHKS and CDR2 is YYEKEE (reference sequence). The CDR3 loop spans 13 amino acids. CDR3 DNA sequence: TGTGCCAGCAGCTTGGACTGGACCTACGAGCAGTACTTC. It encodes CASSLDWTYEQYF. Supplemented by reference TRBV5-5 and TRBJ2-7, the full variable domain reads DAGVTQSPTHLIKTRGQQVTLRCSPISGHKSVSWYQQVLGQGPQFIFQYYEKEERGRGNFPDRFSARQFPNYSSELNVNALLLGDSALYLCASSLDWTYEQYFGPGTRLTVT.

The chain employs TRBV6-4 and TRBJ2-2; D is perhaps TRBD1 (5 bases). CDR3 length: 15 residues. The germline CDR1 and CDR2 sequences are MRHNA and SNTAGT. Trimming removed 0 bases at V and 6 bases at J, with 11 bases between. The CDR3 DNA sequence: TGTGCCAGCAGTGACTCGACAGATTCCCCCGGGGAGCTGTTTTTT. Residues: CASSDSTDSPGELFF.

The chain recombines TRBV12-3 or TRBV12-4 with TRBJ2-1; possibly TRBD2 for D (6 bases). This CDR3 contains 15 residues. Trimming removed 1 base at V and 6 bases at J, with 13 bases between. CDR3: CASSLEPGVRNEQFF. The CDR3 nucleotides read TGTGCCAGCAGTTTAGAGCCGGGGGTGCGCAATGAGCAGTTCTTC.

This clonotype was seen only a few times. The chain combines TRBV6-1 with TRBJ1-2, with a possible D match to TRBD1 (5 bases). CDR1 is MNHNS, CDR2 SASEGT, per germline. Deletions cut 7 bases from V and 5 bases from J, with 26 bases between. This CDR3 region has 17 residues. As DNA, the CDR3 is TGTGCCAGCACCCTTTCGTTCGGGGCCGAGGGATCTTATGGCTACACCTTC. Translation: CASTLSFGAEGSYGYTF.

This clonotype was detected only a few times. The V and J genes are TRBV7-9 and TRBJ2-7, with 7 bases identical to TRBD1. Germline trimming cut 5 bases from V and 3 bases from J; bases unmatched to any gene: 13. CDR1 is SEHNR and CDR2 is FQNEAQ in the germline V gene (reference sequence). The CDR3 contains 16 residues. CDR3 DNA: TGTGCCAGCAGCCCGGCGACCGGGACAGAGCTCTACGAGCAGTACTTC. Translated: CASSPATGTELYEQYF. Full variable domain (remainder filled in from reference TRBV7-9 and TRBJ2-7): DTGVSQNPRHKITKRGQNVTFRCDPISEHNRLYWYRQTLGQGPEFLTYFQNEAQLEKSRLLSDRFSAERPKGSFSTLEIQRTEQGDSAMYLCASSPATGTELYEQYFGPGTRLTVT.

This clonotype was found a few times. This chain joins TRBV14 and TRBJ1-3, with 8 bases that match TRBD1. Trimming cost V 6 bases and J 0 bases; bases outside gene matches: 4. Germline lookup yields CDR1 SGHDN and CDR2 FVKESK. This CDR3 is built from 15 residues. CDR3 protein: CASRPGTGSGNTIYF. The CDR3 DNA is TGTGCCAGCAGACCAGGGACAGGCTCTGGAAACACCATATATTTT.